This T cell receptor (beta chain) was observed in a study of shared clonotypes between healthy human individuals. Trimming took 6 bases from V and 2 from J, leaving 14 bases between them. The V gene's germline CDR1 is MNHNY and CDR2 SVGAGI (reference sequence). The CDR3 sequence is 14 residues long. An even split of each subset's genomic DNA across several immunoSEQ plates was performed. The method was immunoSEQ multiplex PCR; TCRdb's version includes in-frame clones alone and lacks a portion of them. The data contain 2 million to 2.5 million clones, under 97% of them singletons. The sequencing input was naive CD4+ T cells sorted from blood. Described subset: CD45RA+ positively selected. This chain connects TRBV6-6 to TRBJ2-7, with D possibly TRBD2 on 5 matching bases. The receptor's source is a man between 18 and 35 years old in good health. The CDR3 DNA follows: TGTGCCAGCAGACGCGACCTAGCTCCCTACGAGCAGTACTTC. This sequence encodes CASRRDLAPYEQYF.